Listed below are T cell receptor beta chains from one sample, sequenced in a study of CD8 T cells in ankylosing spondylitis. TCRdb analysed the 5' RACE reads with MiXCR anew, one entry per CDR3 protein. The table records around 440,000 distinct CDR3 sequences, about a sixth of them present only once. Input material: blood, either unsorted or a sorted T cell fraction (not recorded which). The source of these receptors is a male donor with ankylosing spondylitis. CDR3s include the opening cysteine and the closing phenylalanine or tryptophan. The order of the fields is V gene, D gene, clone size, J gene, CDR3 DNA, CDR3 protein. D genes are given only for firm matches. Clone size is shown for a subset of rows, as once, few, many or a class of expanded clone.

v_call: TRBV6-5
d_call: TRBD1
clone_size: .
j_call: TRBJ1-3
cdr3_nt: TGTGCCAGCAGTTACTCAGGTTATGGGACAGGGACTCCCCGAAACACCATATATTTT
cdr3_aa: CASSYSGYGTGTPRNTIYF

v_call: TRBV20-1
d_call: TRBD2
clone_size: few
j_call: TRBJ2-1
cdr3_nt: TGCAGTGCCCAAGATAGCTTGGGACTACCCAACAATGAGCAGTTCTTC
cdr3_aa: CSAQDSLGLPNNEQFF

v_call: TRBV11-2
d_call: .
clone_size: .
j_call: TRBJ2-6
cdr3_nt: TGTGCCAGCAGCCAAAGGAGCTCTGGGGCCAACGTCCTGACTTTC
cdr3_aa: CASSQRSSGANVLTF

v_call: TRBV7-2
d_call: TRBD2
clone_size: .
j_call: TRBJ2-5
cdr3_nt: TGTGCCAGCAGCTCCCGGACTAGCGGGAGTGGGGAGACCCAGTACTTC
cdr3_aa: CASSSRTSGSGETQYF

v_call: TRBV5-5
d_call: TRBD1
clone_size: few
j_call: TRBJ2-5
cdr3_nt: TGTGCCAGCAGCACTCCGGGACAGGGTACGGATGGGCGAGAGACCCAGTACTTC
cdr3_aa: CASSTPGQGTDGRETQYF

v_call: TRBV5-6
d_call: .
clone_size: .
j_call: TRBJ2-3
cdr3_nt: TGTGCCAGCGGAAAGCCGGGTACGCAGTATTTT
cdr3_aa: CASGKPGTQYF

v_call: TRBV10-2
d_call: .
clone_size: few
j_call: TRBJ1-2
cdr3_nt: TGCGCCAGCAGTGAGGCAGGCTATGGCTACACCTTC
cdr3_aa: CASSEAGYGYTF

v_call: TRBV12-3/TRBV12-4
d_call: .
clone_size: many
j_call: TRBJ1-2
cdr3_nt: TGTGCCAGCAGTCCAATAGGGGGGTATGGCTACACCTTC
cdr3_aa: CASSPIGGYGYTF

v_call: TRBV4-3
d_call: TRBD2
clone_size: few
j_call: TRBJ2-3
cdr3_nt: TGCGCCAGCAGCCAAGATCCGAGCGGGAGGGCCACGCAGTATTTT
cdr3_aa: CASSQDPSGRATQYF

v_call: TRBV14
d_call: .
clone_size: .
j_call: TRBJ2-7
cdr3_nt: TGTGCCAGCAGCCAAGCCGCCGGTGAGCAGTACTTC
cdr3_aa: CASSQAAGEQYF

v_call: TRBV5-1
d_call: TRBD2
clone_size: few
j_call: TRBJ2-3
cdr3_nt: TGCGCCAGCAGCCACGGGGGTCTTGGGGGGGACTCTCGAGGAACAGATACGCAGTATTTT
cdr3_aa: CASSHGGLGGDSRGTDTQYF

v_call: TRBV11-2
d_call: TRBD2
clone_size: .
j_call: TRBJ2-1
cdr3_nt: TGTGCCAGCAGCTTGATCCCAACCGGGACTAGCGGGACAAGGAATGAGCAGTTCTTC
cdr3_aa: CASSLIPTGTSGTRNEQFF

v_call: TRBV5-1
d_call: .
clone_size: .
j_call: TRBJ1-1
cdr3_nt: TGCGCCAGCAGCTTGGGGCCCGTTAGGGGCACTGAAGCTTTCTTT
cdr3_aa: CASSLGPVRGTEAFF

v_call: TRBV20-1
d_call: TRBD2
clone_size: few
j_call: TRBJ2-5
cdr3_nt: TGCAGTGCTAGTCGTAGCGGGACTAAAGAGACCCAGTACTTC
cdr3_aa: CSASRSGTKETQYF

v_call: TRBV11-2
d_call: .
clone_size: .
j_call: TRBJ1-1
cdr3_nt: TGTGCCAGCAGCTTAGGTCGGGGCAGCATGAACACTGAAGCTTTCTTT
cdr3_aa: CASSLGRGSMNTEAFF

v_call: TRBV20-1
d_call: .
clone_size: few
j_call: TRBJ2-5
cdr3_nt: TGCAGTGCGCCCGGTTTTAGGAGCGAGGAGCAAGAGACCCAGTACTTC
cdr3_aa: CSAPGFRSEEQETQYF

v_call: TRBV6-1
d_call: .
clone_size: .
j_call: TRBJ1-6
cdr3_nt: TGTGCCAGCACCCAAAAGGAAAATAATTCACCCCTCCACTTT
cdr3_aa: CASTQKENNSPLHF

v_call: TRBV10-3
d_call: .
clone_size: few
j_call: TRBJ1-2
cdr3_nt: TGTGCCATCAGTGGGGGGCAGGGGAGTGAAGATGGCTACACCTTC
cdr3_aa: CAISGGQGSEDGYTF

v_call: TRBV5-5
d_call: .
clone_size: once
j_call: TRBJ1-2
cdr3_nt: TGTGCCAGCAGCTCCGGGGGCCTCTATGGCTACACCTTC
cdr3_aa: CASSSGGLYGYTF

v_call: TRBV14
d_call: TRBD2
clone_size: .
j_call: TRBJ2-3
cdr3_nt: TGTGCCAGCAGCCACCAGGGGAGGACTAGCGGCGCAGATACGCAGTATTTT
cdr3_aa: CASSHQGRTSGADTQYF

v_call: TRBV27
d_call: .
clone_size: .
j_call: TRBJ2-5
cdr3_nt: TGTGCCAGCAGTTCCTTAAGGGGGGCAGGGGCGGAGACCCAGTACTTC
cdr3_aa: CASSSLRGAGAETQYF

v_call: TRBV5-1
d_call: .
clone_size: few
j_call: TRBJ2-3
cdr3_nt: TGCGCCAGCACCATTCGGGACCCCCGAACCGATACGCAGTATTTT
cdr3_aa: CASTIRDPRTDTQYF

v_call: TRBV7-2
d_call: .
clone_size: few
j_call: TRBJ1-2
cdr3_nt: TGTGCCAGCAGCCCTCCCAGGGTCCACTATGGCTACACCTTC
cdr3_aa: CASSPPRVHYGYTF

v_call: TRBV6-2/TRBV6-3
d_call: .
clone_size: .
j_call: TRBJ1-2
cdr3_nt: TGTGCCAGCAGTTACTCGATCGCTGAACAACGGGGGATTCCTCCCTATGGCTACACCTTC
cdr3_aa: CASSYSIAEQRGIPPYGYTF

v_call: TRBV6-1
d_call: .
clone_size: once
j_call: TRBJ2-3
cdr3_nt: TGTGCCAGCAGGATGGGGGCTAGCGCTGGTGCCGGCGATACGCAGTATTTT
cdr3_aa: CASRMGASAGAGDTQYF

v_call: TRBV20-1
d_call: TRBD2
clone_size: .
j_call: TRBJ2-5
cdr3_nt: TGCAGTGCTAGTACTAGCGCCCAAGAGACCCAGTACTTC
cdr3_aa: CSASTSAQETQYF

v_call: TRBV11-2
d_call: TRBD2
clone_size: many
j_call: TRBJ2-5
cdr3_nt: TGTGCCAGCAGCTCCCTTAGCGGGGACCAAGAGACCCAGTACTTC
cdr3_aa: CASSSLSGDQETQYF

v_call: TRBV12-3/TRBV12-4
d_call: .
clone_size: .
j_call: TRBJ2-3
cdr3_nt: TGTGCCAGCAGTCCCCCCCGCGGTAGAAGCACAGATACGCAGTATTTT
cdr3_aa: CASSPPRGRSTDTQYF

v_call: TRBV10-3
d_call: .
clone_size: .
j_call: TRBJ1-6
cdr3_nt: TGTGCCATCAGGCTCCGGGACGGTGAAAATTCACCCCTCCACTTT
cdr3_aa: CAIRLRDGENSPLHF

v_call: TRBV11-2
d_call: .
clone_size: few
j_call: TRBJ1-1
cdr3_nt: TGTGCCAGCAGCTCCCGGACAGATACTGAAGCTTTCTTT
cdr3_aa: CASSSRTDTEAFF

v_call: TRBV5-1
d_call: .
clone_size: many
j_call: TRBJ1-5
cdr3_nt: TGCGCCAGCAGCTTGGGAGACTATAGCAATCAGCCCCAGCATTTT
cdr3_aa: CASSLGDYSNQPQHF

v_call: TRBV6-1
d_call: .
clone_size: .
j_call: TRBJ2-5
cdr3_nt: TGTGCCAGCAGTGATACACCGGGACTCTGGGAGACCCAGTACTTC
cdr3_aa: CASSDTPGLWETQYF

v_call: TRBV6-1
d_call: .
clone_size: many
j_call: TRBJ1-1
cdr3_nt: TGTGCCAGCAGTGAACGGGGCAGTACCACTGAAGCTTTCTTT
cdr3_aa: CASSERGSTTEAFF

v_call: TRBV29-1
d_call: TRBD2
clone_size: many
j_call: TRBJ2-1
cdr3_nt: TGCAGCGTTGAAAGAAGGTTGGCTAGCGGGAGGGCGAATGAGCAGTTCTTC
cdr3_aa: CSVERRLASGRANEQFF

v_call: TRBV6-1
d_call: TRBD1
clone_size: many
j_call: TRBJ1-2
cdr3_nt: TGTGCCAGCAGACTGACAGGGAATCCCCATGGCTACACCTTC
cdr3_aa: CASRLTGNPHGYTF

v_call: TRBV7-2
d_call: TRBD1
clone_size: .
j_call: TRBJ2-7
cdr3_nt: TGTGCCAGCAGCCTGATGACAGGGATCTACGAGCAGTACTTC
cdr3_aa: CASSLMTGIYEQYF

v_call: TRBV11-2
d_call: .
clone_size: .
j_call: TRBJ2-7
cdr3_nt: TGTGCCAGCAGCTTAGTTTTCGGGAGCTTCACCTACGAGCAGTACTTC
cdr3_aa: CASSLVFGSFTYEQYF

v_call: TRBV5-6
d_call: .
clone_size: .
j_call: TRBJ2-5
cdr3_nt: TGTGCCAGCAGCTCACTGACAGGCCAAGAGACCCAGTACTTC
cdr3_aa: CASSSLTGQETQYF

v_call: TRBV28
d_call: TRBD2
clone_size: .
j_call: TRBJ2-7
cdr3_nt: TGTGCCAGCAGTTTATCGGGTTTTGGGGGAGGGCTCCCCATAGGGCAGTACTTC
cdr3_aa: CASSLSGFGGGLPIGQYF

v_call: TRBV18
d_call: .
clone_size: .
j_call: TRBJ2-3
cdr3_nt: TGTGCCAGCTCACCCGTGGCTAGCACAGATACGCAGTATTTT
cdr3_aa: CASSPVASTDTQYF

v_call: TRBV24-1
d_call: .
clone_size: .
j_call: TRBJ2-1
cdr3_nt: TGTGCCACCAGTGACCCGGGAGTCCCCTACAATGAGCAGTTCTTC
cdr3_aa: CATSDPGVPYNEQFF

v_call: TRBV11-2
d_call: TRBD2
clone_size: .
j_call: TRBJ2-1
cdr3_nt: TGTGCCAGCAGCCTCAGTGTAGCGGGACGACCTTACAATGAGCAGTTCTTC
cdr3_aa: CASSLSVAGRPYNEQFF

v_call: TRBV7-2
d_call: TRBD1
clone_size: .
j_call: TRBJ2-7
cdr3_nt: TGTGCCAGCAGCTATTTCATACCGGGACAGGGAGGCGAGCAGTACTTC
cdr3_aa: CASSYFIPGQGGEQYF

v_call: TRBV12-3/TRBV12-4
d_call: TRBD2
clone_size: .
j_call: TRBJ2-7
cdr3_nt: TGTGCCAGCAGTCCCTTAGCGGGATCCTACGAGCAGTACTTC
cdr3_aa: CASSPLAGSYEQYF

v_call: TRBV6-1
d_call: .
clone_size: .
j_call: TRBJ1-2
cdr3_nt: TGTGCCAGCACTCGCGGGACCCCCCTTTATGGCTACACCTTC
cdr3_aa: CASTRGTPLYGYTF

v_call: TRBV2
d_call: .
clone_size: few
j_call: TRBJ1-5
cdr3_nt: TGTGCCAGCAGCCCTTACAGTTCAAATCAGCCCCAGCATTTT
cdr3_aa: CASSPYSSNQPQHF

v_call: TRBV30
d_call: .
clone_size: .
j_call: TRBJ1-2
cdr3_nt: TGTGCCTGGAGTGTACACGGGGGCCCTTCGGCTGGCTACACCTTC
cdr3_aa: CAWSVHGGPSAGYTF

v_call: TRBV29-1
d_call: .
clone_size: many
j_call: TRBJ2-7
cdr3_nt: TGCAGCGCCCGGACTGAGTCCTACGAGCAGTACTTC
cdr3_aa: CSARTESYEQYF

v_call: TRBV5-1
d_call: TRBD1
clone_size: few
j_call: TRBJ1-4
cdr3_nt: TGCGCCAGCAGCCAGGGGACAGGGAGGGATGAAAAACTGTTTTTT
cdr3_aa: CASSQGTGRDEKLFF

v_call: TRBV25-1
d_call: TRBD1
clone_size: .
j_call: TRBJ1-2
cdr3_nt: TGTGCCAGCAGTAAGACCGGGACAGGGGGCTTTGGCTACACCTTC
cdr3_aa: CASSKTGTGGFGYTF

v_call: TRBV6-5
d_call: .
clone_size: .
j_call: TRBJ2-7
cdr3_nt: TGTGCCAGCAGTTACTCCGGACTAACCGCTGCCTACGAGCAGTACTTC
cdr3_aa: CASSYSGLTAAYEQYF

v_call: TRBV11-2
d_call: .
clone_size: few
j_call: TRBJ1-3
cdr3_nt: TGTGCCAGCAGCTCGCGGGTGACAAAGAGCTCTGGAAACACCATATATTTT
cdr3_aa: CASSSRVTKSSGNTIYF

v_call: TRBV5-6
d_call: TRBD1
clone_size: few
j_call: TRBJ2-7
cdr3_nt: TGTGCCAGCAGCCTCCGGGACAGGGTAAGCGAGCAGTACTTC
cdr3_aa: CASSLRDRVSEQYF

v_call: TRBV20-1
d_call: .
clone_size: few
j_call: TRBJ2-5
cdr3_nt: TGCAGTGCTCCTTCTAGCGCCGATGGGGAGACCCAGTACTTC
cdr3_aa: CSAPSSADGETQYF

v_call: TRBV20-1
d_call: TRBD2
clone_size: .
j_call: TRBJ2-7
cdr3_nt: TGCAGTGCTAGAGTCCCTAGCGGGGGCTACGAGCAGTACTTC
cdr3_aa: CSARVPSGGYEQYF

v_call: TRBV5-1
d_call: TRBD2
clone_size: many
j_call: TRBJ2-1
cdr3_nt: TGCGCCAGCCGGGGGGGCCTGGACAATGAGCAGTTCTTC
cdr3_aa: CASRGGLDNEQFF

v_call: TRBV12-3/TRBV12-4
d_call: .
clone_size: many
j_call: TRBJ2-1
cdr3_nt: TGTGCCAGCAGTTTAGCGCGGTTGGGAGTTGAGCAGTTCTTC
cdr3_aa: CASSLARLGVEQFF

v_call: TRBV4-2
d_call: .
clone_size: .
j_call: TRBJ2-2
cdr3_nt: TGTGCCAGCAGCCAAGAGGCCACTACGAACACCGGGGAGCTGTTTTTT
cdr3_aa: CASSQEATTNTGELFF